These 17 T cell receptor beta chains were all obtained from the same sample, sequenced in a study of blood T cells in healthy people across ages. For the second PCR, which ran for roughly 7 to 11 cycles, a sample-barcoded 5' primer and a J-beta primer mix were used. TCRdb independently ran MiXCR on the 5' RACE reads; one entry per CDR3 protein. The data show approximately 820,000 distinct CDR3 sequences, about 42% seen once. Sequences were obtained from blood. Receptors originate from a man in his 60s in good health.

This chain's CDR3 is CASSSTGLAGGRWNEQFF. CDR3 DNA sequence: TGTGCCAGCAGCTCAACGGGACTAGCGGGGGGGCGATGGAATGAGCAGTTCTTC. This chain links TRBV3-1 with TRBJ2-1, with 16 bases lining up with TRBD2. Germline CDR1 is LGHDT and CDR2 is YNNKEL (reference sequence). Germline trimming cut 5 bases from V and 7 bases from J; bases unmatched to any gene: 11. The CDR3 is 18 amino acids.

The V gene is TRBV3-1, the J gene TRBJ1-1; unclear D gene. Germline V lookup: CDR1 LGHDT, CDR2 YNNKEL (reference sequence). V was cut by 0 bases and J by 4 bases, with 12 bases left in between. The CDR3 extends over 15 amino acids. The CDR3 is CASSQDPTLSTEAFF. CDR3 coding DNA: TGTGCCAGCAGCCAAGACCCCACGCTTAGCACTGAAGCTTTCTTT.

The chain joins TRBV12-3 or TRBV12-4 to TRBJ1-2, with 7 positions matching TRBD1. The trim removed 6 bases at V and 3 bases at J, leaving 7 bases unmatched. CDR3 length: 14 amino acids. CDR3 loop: CASRKTGSDYGYTF. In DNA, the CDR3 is TGTGCCAGCAGAAAGACAGGGAGCGACTATGGCTACACCTTC.

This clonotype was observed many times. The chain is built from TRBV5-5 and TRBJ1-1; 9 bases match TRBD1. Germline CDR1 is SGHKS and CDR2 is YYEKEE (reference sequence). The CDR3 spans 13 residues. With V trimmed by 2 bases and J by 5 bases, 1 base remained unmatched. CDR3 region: CASSFGTGTEAFF. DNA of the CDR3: TGTGCCAGCAGCTTTGGGACAGGGACTGAAGCTTTCTTT.

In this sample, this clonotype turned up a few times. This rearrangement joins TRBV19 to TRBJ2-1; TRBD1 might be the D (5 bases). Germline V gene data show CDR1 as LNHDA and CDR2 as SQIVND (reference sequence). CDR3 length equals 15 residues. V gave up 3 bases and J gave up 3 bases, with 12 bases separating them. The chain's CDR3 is CASSIATDSYNEQFF. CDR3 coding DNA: TGTGCCAGTAGTATTGCCACTGACAGCTACAATGAGCAGTTCTTC.

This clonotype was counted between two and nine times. DNA of the CDR3: TGTGCCATCAGTGAGACCGAGGGTAGGAATGAGCAGTTCTTC. Amino acid sequence: CAISETEGRNEQFF. J is TRBJ2-1 and V is TRBV10-3; D may be TRBD2 (5 bases). Germline values: CDR1 ENHRY, CDR2 SYGVKD. Trimming took off 2 bases at V and 7 bases at J, with 12 bases between the two ends. The CDR3 totals 14 residues.

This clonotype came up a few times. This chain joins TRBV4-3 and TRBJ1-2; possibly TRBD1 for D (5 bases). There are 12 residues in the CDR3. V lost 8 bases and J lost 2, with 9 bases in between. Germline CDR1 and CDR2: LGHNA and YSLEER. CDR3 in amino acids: CASSGVNYGYTF. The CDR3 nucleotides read TGCGCCAGCTCGGGGGTCAACTATGGCTACACCTTC.

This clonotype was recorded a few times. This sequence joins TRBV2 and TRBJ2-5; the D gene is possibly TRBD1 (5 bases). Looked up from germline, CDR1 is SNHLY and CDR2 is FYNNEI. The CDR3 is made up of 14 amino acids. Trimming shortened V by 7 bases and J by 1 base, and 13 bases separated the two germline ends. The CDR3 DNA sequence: TGTGCCAGCACCAAGGGGCACAGCCAAGAGACCCAGTACTTC. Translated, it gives CASTKGHSQETQYF.

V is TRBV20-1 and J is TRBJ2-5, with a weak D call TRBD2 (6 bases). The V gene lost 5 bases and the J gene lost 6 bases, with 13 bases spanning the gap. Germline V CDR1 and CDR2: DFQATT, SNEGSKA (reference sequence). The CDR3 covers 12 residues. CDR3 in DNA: TGCAGTGCTCGGAGGGAAATAAAGACCCAGTACTTC. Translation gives CSARREIKTQYF.

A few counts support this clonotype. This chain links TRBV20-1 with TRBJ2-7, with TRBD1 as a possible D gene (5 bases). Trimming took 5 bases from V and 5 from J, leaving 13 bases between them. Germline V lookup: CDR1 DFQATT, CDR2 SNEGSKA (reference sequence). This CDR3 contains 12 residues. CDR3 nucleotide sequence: TGCAGTGCTCCCGCCCAGGGTAACGAGCAGTACTTC. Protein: CSAPAQGNEQYF.

In nucleotides, the CDR3 is TGTGCCAGCAGTTTAGGGACAAGGGGGTTCTTC. This translates into CASSLGTRGFF. This chain links TRBV28 with TRBJ2-1, with D maybe TRBD1 (6 bases). Trimming took 2 bases from V and 15 from J, leaving 11 bases between them. The CDR3 consists of 11 residues. Germline CDR1 and CDR2: MDHEN and SYDVKM.

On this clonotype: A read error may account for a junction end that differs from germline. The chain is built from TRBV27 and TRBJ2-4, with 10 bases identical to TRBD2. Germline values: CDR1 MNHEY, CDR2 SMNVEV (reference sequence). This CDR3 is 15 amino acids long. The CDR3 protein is CASSRTSGAKNNQYF. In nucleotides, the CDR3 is TGTGCCAGCTCGCGGACTAGCGGAGCCAAAAACAATCAGTACTTC.

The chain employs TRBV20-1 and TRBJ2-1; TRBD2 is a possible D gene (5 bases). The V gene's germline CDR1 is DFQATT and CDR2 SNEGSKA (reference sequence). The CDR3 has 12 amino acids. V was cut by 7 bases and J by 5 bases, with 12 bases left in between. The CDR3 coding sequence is TGCAGTGTCAATGAGAGGGACAATGAGCAGTTCTTC. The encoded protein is CSVNERDNEQFF.

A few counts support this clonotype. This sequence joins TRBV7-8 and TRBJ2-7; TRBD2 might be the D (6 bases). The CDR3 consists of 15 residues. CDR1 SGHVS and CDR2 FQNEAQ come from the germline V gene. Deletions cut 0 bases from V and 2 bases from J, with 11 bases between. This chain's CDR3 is CASSLAGGRPYEQYF. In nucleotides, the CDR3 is TGTGCCAGCAGCTTAGCGGGGGGTAGGCCCTACGAGCAGTACTTC.

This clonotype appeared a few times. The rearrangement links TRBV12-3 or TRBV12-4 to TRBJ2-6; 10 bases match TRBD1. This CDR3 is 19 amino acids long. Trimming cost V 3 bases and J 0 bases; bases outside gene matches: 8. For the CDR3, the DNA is TGTGCCAGCAGTTTCCACCGGGACAGGGGATACTCTGGGGCCAACGTCCTGACTTTC. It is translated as CASSFHRDRGYSGANVLTF.

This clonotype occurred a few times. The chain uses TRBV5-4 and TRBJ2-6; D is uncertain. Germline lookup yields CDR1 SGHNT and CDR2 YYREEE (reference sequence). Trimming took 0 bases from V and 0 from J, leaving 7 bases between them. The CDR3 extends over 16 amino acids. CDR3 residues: CASSLEQFSGANVLTF. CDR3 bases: TGTGCCAGCAGCTTGGAACAGTTCTCTGGGGCCAACGTCCTGACTTTC. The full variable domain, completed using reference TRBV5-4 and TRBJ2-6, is ETGVTQSPTHLIKTRGQQVTLRCSSQSGHNTVSWYQQALGQGPQFIFQYYREEENGRGNFPPRFSGLQFPNYSSELNVNALELDDSALYLCASSLEQFSGANVLTFGAGSRLTVL.

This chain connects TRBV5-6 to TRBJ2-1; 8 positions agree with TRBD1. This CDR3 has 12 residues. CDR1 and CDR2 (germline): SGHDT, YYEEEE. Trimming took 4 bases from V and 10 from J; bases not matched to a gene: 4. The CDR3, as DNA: TGTGCCAGCAGCCATGGACAGGGCGAGCAGTTCTTC. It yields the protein CASSHGQGEQFF.